Listed below are T cell receptor beta chains from one sample, sequenced in a study of cytomegalovirus exposure and HLA in healthy donors. Repertoires were generated with immunoSEQ multiplex PCR, while TCRdb's copy carries only in-frame clones and drops some. The sample lists some 110,000 clones, 83% occurring once. Sample: PBMCs. These TCRs come from a man aged 18-30 years in good health and CMV-seronegative. CDR3s include the opening cysteine and the closing phenylalanine or tryptophan. D genes are given only for firm matches. Size is stated for part of the rows, as once, few or many counts, or as a class when the clone is expanded.

>-|13|-|TRBJ1-2|TRBV7-8
TGTGCCAGCAGCTCTACAGTCAACTATGGCTACACCTTC
CASSSTVNYGYTF
>-|13|-|TRBJ1-1|TRBV5-8
TGTGCCAGCAGCCTTTCGGGGGACACTGAAGCTTTCTTT
CASSLSGDTEAFF
>-|15|TRBD1|TRBJ1-1|TRBV6-4
TGTGCCAGCAGCCCCCGACAGGGGGGTAACACTGAAGCTTTCTTT
CASSPRQGGNTEAFF
>-|13|-|TRBJ2-1|TRBV6-4
TGTGCCAGCAGTAAAGAGGACTTCCGTGAGCAGTTCTTC
CASSKEDFREQFF
>few|12|-|TRBJ1-1|TRBV5-4
TGTGCCAGCCATGGAGGGAACACTGAAGCTTTCTTT
CASHGGNTEAFF
>few|15|TRBD1|TRBJ1-5|TRBV7-2
TGTGCCAGCAGCCTAGAAGGACAGGTGAGGCAGCCCCAGCATTTT
CASSLEGQVRQPQHF
>-|15|TRBD1|TRBJ1-3|TRBV5-6
TGTGCCAGCAGCCCCGAGGGACAGGCCGGAAACACCATATATTTT
CASSPEGQAGNTIYF
>-|12|-|TRBJ1-2|TRBV30
TGTGCCTGGAGTGTAACCGGGAATGGCTACACCTTC
CAWSVTGNGYTF
>-|14|-|TRBJ2-7|TRBV28
TGTGCCAGCCGGGGAGGTTCCGGTCCCTACGAGCAGTACTTC
CASRGGSGPYEQYF
>few|14|-|TRBJ2-2|TRBV14
TGTGCCAGCAGCCCATTCCAGACAGCCGGGGAGCTGTTTTTT
CASSPFQTAGELFF
>few|15|-|TRBJ2-5|TRBV6-5
TGTGCCAGCAGGTCCTGGGACAAACCTTCGGAGACCCAGTACTTC
CASRSWDKPSETQYF
>-|12|-|TRBJ1-1|TRBV25-1
TGTGCCAGCAGTACGGGGAACACTGAAGCTTTCTTT
CASSTGNTEAFF
>once|15|TRBD1|TRBJ1-3|TRBV5-4
TGTGCCAGCAGCCCAGGACAGGACTCTGGAAACACCATATATTTT
CASSPGQDSGNTIYF
>-|14|TRBD1|TRBJ2-7|TRBV13
TGTGCCAGCAGCTTAAGACAGGGGGGCTACGAGCAGTACTTC
CASSLRQGGYEQYF
>-|15|TRBD1|TRBJ1-2|TRBV11-2
TGTGCCAGCAGCTTAGCGCTGGCAGGGGGACAAGGCTACACCTTC
CASSLALAGGQGYTF
>-|15|TRBD1|TRBJ1-4|TRBV27
TGTGCCAGCAGTTCACAGGGGCTTGGGAATGAAAAACTGTTTTTT
CASSSQGLGNEKLFF
>once|15|TRBD2|TRBJ2-1|TRBV9
TGTGCCAGCAGCGTAGGAGGCCGACTAGCGGGAGAGCAGTTCTTC
CASSVGGRLAGEQFF
>-|14|TRBD2|TRBJ2-7|TRBV6-6
TGTGCCAGCAAGCAACTAGGACTAGCCTACGAGCAGTACTTC
CASKQLGLAYEQYF
>-|14|TRBD1|TRBJ1-3|TRBV7-2
TGTGCCAGCAGCTCCCAGGGGGCCGGAAACACCATATATTTT
CASSSQGAGNTIYF
>-|17|TRBD2|TRBJ2-1|TRBV9
TGTGCCAGTTCCGGGACTAGCGGGATGACGTCCTACAATGAGCAGTTCTTC
CASSGTSGMTSYNEQFF
>-|19|TRBD1|TRBJ1-1|TRBV7-9
TGTGCCAGCAGCTCATACCCGATAAGAGTTCGGGACAGGAACACTGAAGCTTTCTTT
CASSSYPIRVRDRNTEAFF
>few|13|-|TRBJ2-7|TRBV7-2
TGTGCCAGCAGCTTAGACAGGGTATCCGAGCAGTACTTC
CASSLDRVSEQYF
>-|14|-|TRBJ2-7|TRBV6-1
TGTGCCAGCAGGGCCCTGGACACCTCCTACGAGCAGTACTTC
CASRALDTSYEQYF
>-|14|-|TRBJ1-1|TRBV13
TGTGCCAGCACCCCCGGGGACATGAACACTGAAGCTTTCTTT
CASTPGDMNTEAFF
>many|16|TRBD1|TRBJ1-5|TRBV19
TGTGCCAGTAGTGCCGGGACAGCTAATAGCAATCAGCCCCAGCATTTT
CASSAGTANSNQPQHF
>-|15|-|TRBJ1-2|TRBV7-9
TGTGCCAGCAGCGAAGTCGGGTTCAGAGACTATGGCTACACCTTC
CASSEVGFRDYGYTF
>-|15|-|TRBJ1-1|TRBV7-8
TGTGCCAGCAGCTTCGGACCGGGATCGGGCACTGAAGCTTTCTTT
CASSFGPGSGTEAFF
>-|15|TRBD2|TRBJ2-7|TRBV28
TGTGCCAGCAGTTACGGGACTAGCGGATCCTACGAGCAGTACTTC
CASSYGTSGSYEQYF
>-|14|-|TRBJ2-7|TRBV6-5
TGTGCCAGCAGTTACGGGAACAGGGTGGGAGAGCAGTACTTC
CASSYGNRVGEQYF
>once|18|TRBD1|TRBJ1-5|TRBV28
TGTGCCAGCAGTCAAGGACTGGAAGCGGGACAGGGTGATCAGCCCCAGCATTTT
CASSQGLEAGQGDQPQHF
>-|15|-|TRBJ2-3|TRBV7-2
TGTGCCAGCAGCTTAGTGGCGGCTAGCACAGATACGCAGTATTTT
CASSLVAASTDTQYF
>-|18|TRBD2|TRBJ2-3|TRBV28
TGTGCCAGCAGTCCCCTTTTGCTACAGCGGGAGAGGGCAGATACGCAGTATTTT
CASSPLLLQRERADTQYF